This T cell receptor beta chain comes out of a study of response to subunit inactivated influenza vaccine. Study observations and caveats: Every seasonal influenza vaccination brings in few new T cells, the authors suggested.

This clonotype was observed at least ten times. What it binds is not known. Germline assignment: CDR1 MNHEY and CDR2 SMNVEV (reference sequence). Trimming took 6 bases from V and 11 from J, leaving 19 bases between them. CDR3 length equals 13 residues. A single record per CDR3 protein comes from TCRdb applying MiXCR to the RT-PCR reads. The sample has hundreds of thousands of distinct CDR3 sequences, 15% to 20% seen once. The chain joins TRBV27 to TRBJ1-1; tentative D call: TRBD1 (5 bases). The input for sequencing was CD4+ T cells sorted from PBMCs, taken around 2 years after vaccination. This receptor was identified in a man aged 50 to 69 who received an inactivated influenza vaccine. The CDR3 DNA reads as TGTGCCAGCAGCACCACAGGAGCCGGTCGGGCTTTCTTT. It encodes CASSTTGAGRAFF.